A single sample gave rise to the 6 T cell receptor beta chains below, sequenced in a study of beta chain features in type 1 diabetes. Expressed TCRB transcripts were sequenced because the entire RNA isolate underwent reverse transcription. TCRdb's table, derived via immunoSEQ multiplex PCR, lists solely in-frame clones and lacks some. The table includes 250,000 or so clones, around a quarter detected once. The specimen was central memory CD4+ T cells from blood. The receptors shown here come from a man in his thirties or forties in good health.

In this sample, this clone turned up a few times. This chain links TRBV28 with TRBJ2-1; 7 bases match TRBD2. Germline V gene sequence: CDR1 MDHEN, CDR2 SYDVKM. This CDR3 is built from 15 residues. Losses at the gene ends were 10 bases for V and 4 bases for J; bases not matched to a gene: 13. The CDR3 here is CATMIGGDWYNEQFF. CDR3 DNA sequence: TGTGCCACCATGATTGGGGGGGATTGGTACAATGAGCAGTTCTTC.

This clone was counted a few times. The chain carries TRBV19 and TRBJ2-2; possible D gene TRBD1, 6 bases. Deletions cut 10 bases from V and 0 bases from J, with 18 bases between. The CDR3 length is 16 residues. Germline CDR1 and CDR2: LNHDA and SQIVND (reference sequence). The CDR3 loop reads CATPIRDTPNTGELFF. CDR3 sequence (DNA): TGTGCCACCCCAATCCGGGACACCCCGAACACCGGGGAGCTGTTTTTT.

The CDR3 spells CASSLEGGQVNTEAFF. The CDR3 DNA follows: TGTGCCAGCAGCTTGGAAGGGGGCCAGGTGAACACTGAAGCTTTCTTT. V usage is TRBV5-6 and J usage is TRBJ1-1, with TRBD1 matching over 7 bases. The CDR3 is 16 residues long. Germline CDR1 is SGHDT and CDR2 is YYEEEE. The J segment lost 0 bases and the V segment lost 0 bases, leaving 5 bases of the junction unmatched.

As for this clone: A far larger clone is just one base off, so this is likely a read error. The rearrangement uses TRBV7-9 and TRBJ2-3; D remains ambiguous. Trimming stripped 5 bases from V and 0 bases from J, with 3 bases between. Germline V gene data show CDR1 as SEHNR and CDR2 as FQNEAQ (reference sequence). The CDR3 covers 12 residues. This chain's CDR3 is CASSGSTDTQYF. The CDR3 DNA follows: TGTGCCAGCAGCGGTAGCACAGATACGCAGTATTTT. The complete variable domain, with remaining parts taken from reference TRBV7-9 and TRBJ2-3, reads DTGVSQNPRHKITKRGQNVTFRCDPISEHNRLYWYRQTLGQGPEFLTYFQNEAQLEKSRLLSDRFSAERPKGSFSTLEIQRTEQGDSAMYLCASSGSTDTQYFGPGTRLTVL.

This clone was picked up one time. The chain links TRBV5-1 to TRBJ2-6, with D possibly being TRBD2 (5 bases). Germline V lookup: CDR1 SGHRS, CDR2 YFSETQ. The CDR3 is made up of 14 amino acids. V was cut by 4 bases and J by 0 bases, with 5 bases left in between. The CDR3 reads CASSGSSGANVLTF. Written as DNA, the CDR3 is TGCGCCAGCAGCGGGAGCTCTGGGGCCAACGTCCTGACTTTC.

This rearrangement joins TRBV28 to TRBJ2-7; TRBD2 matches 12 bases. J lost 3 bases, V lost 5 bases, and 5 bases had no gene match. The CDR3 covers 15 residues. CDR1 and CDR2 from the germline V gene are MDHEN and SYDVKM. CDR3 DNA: TGTGCCAGCAGTCCGAGACTAGCGGGGGTCTACGAGCAGTACTTC. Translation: CASSPRLAGVYEQYF.